Reported below is one TCR beta chain. The data belong to a study of blood T cells in healthy people across ages. Using a J-beta primer mix together with a sample-barcoded 5' primer, a second PCR was run for about 6 to 11 cycles. TCRdb itself ran the 5' RACE reads through MiXCR, one entry per CDR3 protein. In the table there are a few hundred thousand distinct CDR3 sequences, approximately 47% of which are singletons. Each donor had around 10 milliliters of peripheral blood drawn. PBMCs, at least 7 million per sample, were isolated. Sequencing input: blood. This receptor was obtained from a man in his 60s in good health.

CDR3 sequence: CASSYTGRISNSPLHF. The CDR3 DNA is TGTGCCAGCAGTTACACTGGACGGATCTCTAATTCACCCCTCCACTTT. This chain connects TRBV6-2 or TRBV6-3 to TRBJ1-6; no clear D gene. Trimming shortened V by 2 bases and J by 6 bases, and 14 bases separated the two germline ends. This CDR3 is 16 amino acids long. Germline CDR1 MNHEY, CDR2 SVGEGT.